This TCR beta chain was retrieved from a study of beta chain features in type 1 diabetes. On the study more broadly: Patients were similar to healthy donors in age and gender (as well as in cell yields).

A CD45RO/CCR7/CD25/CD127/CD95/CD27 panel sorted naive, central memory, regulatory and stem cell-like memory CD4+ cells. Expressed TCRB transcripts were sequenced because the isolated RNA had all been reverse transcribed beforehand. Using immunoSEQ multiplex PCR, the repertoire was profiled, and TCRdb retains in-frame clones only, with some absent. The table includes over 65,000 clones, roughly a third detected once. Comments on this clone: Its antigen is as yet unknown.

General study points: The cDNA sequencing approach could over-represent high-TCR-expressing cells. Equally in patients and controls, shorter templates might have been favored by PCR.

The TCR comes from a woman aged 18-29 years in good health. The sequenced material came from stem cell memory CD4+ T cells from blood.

This CDR3 is CASSPDSSFSYNEQFF. The CDR3 DNA is TGCGCCAGCAGTCCTGACTCCTCCTTTTCCTACAATGAGCAGTTCTTC. The chain employs TRBV5-1 and TRBJ2-1; no clear D gene. Trimming pared 5 bases from V and 1 base from J, leaving 16 bases between. The CDR3 runs 16 residues. Germline values: CDR1 SGHRS, CDR2 YFSETQ. Looking up the rest from reference TRBV5-1 and TRBJ2-1 gives the full variable domain: KAGVTQTPRYLIKTRGQQVTLSCSPISGHRSVSWYQQTPGQGLQFLFEYFSETQRNKGNFPGRFSGRQFSNSRSEMNVSTLELGDSALYLCASSPDSSFSYNEQFFGPGTRLTVL.